This is a list of T cell receptor beta chains from one sample in a study of blood T cells in healthy people across ages. Using its own MiXCR run on the 5' RACE reads, TCRdb lists one record per CDR3 protein. The sample gives roughly 560,000 distinct CDR3 sequences, around 24% of which show up once; approximately 8.7% is in the top ten. A further study also used this sample, focusing on T cells of mothers and their children.

The sample taken for sequencing was blood. The receptors shown here come from a boy younger than 18 in good health. CDR3s include the opening cysteine and the closing phenylalanine or tryptophan. Fields, in order: V gene, D gene, clone size, J gene, CDR3 protein, CDR3 DNA. The D gene is left open where the match is weak. Clone size appears in some rows only: once, few, many, or a class for an expanded clone.

v_gene: TRBV7-3; d_gene: -; abundance: many; j_gene: TRBJ2-1; CDR3aa: CASSGGNEQFF; CDR3nt: TGTGCCAGCAGCGGGGGGAATGAGCAGTTCTTC
v_gene: TRBV29-1; d_gene: -; abundance: -; j_gene: TRBJ1-2; CDR3aa: CSATVDSYGYTF; CDR3nt: TGCAGCGCCACGGTGGACAGTTATGGCTACACCTTC
v_gene: TRBV5-1; d_gene: -; abundance: -; j_gene: TRBJ2-7; CDR3aa: CASSLAHGSDEQYF; CDR3nt: TGCGCCAGCAGCTTGGCCCACGGGTCCGACGAGCAGTACTTC
v_gene: TRBV19; d_gene: -; abundance: -; j_gene: TRBJ2-3; CDR3aa: CASTRRGDTSTDTQYF; CDR3nt: TGTGCCAGTACCCGACGAGGTGATACTAGCACAGATACGCAGTATTTT
v_gene: TRBV4-2; d_gene: -; abundance: -; j_gene: TRBJ2-7; CDR3aa: CASSLRDESSYEQYF; CDR3nt: TGTGCCAGCAGCCTGCGGGACGAATCCTCCTACGAGCAGTACTTC
v_gene: TRBV20-1; d_gene: -; abundance: -; j_gene: TRBJ2-2; CDR3aa: CSARGTGIDTGELFF; CDR3nt: TGCAGTGCTAGAGGCACAGGGATCGACACCGGGGAGCTGTTTTTT
v_gene: TRBV12-3/TRBV12-4; d_gene: TRBD1; abundance: -; j_gene: TRBJ1-5; CDR3aa: CASSLRGPGSNQPQHF; CDR3nt: TGTGCCAGCAGTTTGAGGGGGCCAGGGAGTAATCAGCCCCAGCATTTT
v_gene: TRBV11-2; d_gene: TRBD1; abundance: -; j_gene: TRBJ2-5; CDR3aa: CASSGDRAETQYF; CDR3nt: TGTGCCAGCAGCGGGGACAGGGCAGAGACCCAGTACTTC
v_gene: TRBV5-1; d_gene: TRBD2; abundance: -; j_gene: TRBJ2-3; CDR3aa: CASSPEKLAGTDTQYF; CDR3nt: TGCGCCAGCAGCCCTGAGAAGCTAGCGGGCACAGATACGCAGTATTTT
v_gene: TRBV28; d_gene: TRBD2; abundance: -; j_gene: TRBJ2-7; CDR3aa: CASSPGGTSAHGQYF; CDR3nt: TGTGCCAGCAGTCCCGGGGGGACTAGCGCCCACGGGCAGTACTTC
v_gene: TRBV28; d_gene: -; abundance: -; j_gene: TRBJ2-1; CDR3aa: CASSAEGGEQFF; CDR3nt: TGTGCCAGCAGTGCCGAGGGGGGTGAGCAGTTCTTC
v_gene: TRBV28; d_gene: -; abundance: -; j_gene: TRBJ1-5; CDR3aa: CASRKTLYSNQPQHF; CDR3nt: TGTGCCAGCAGGAAAACACTGTATAGCAATCAGCCCCAGCATTTT
v_gene: TRBV2; d_gene: -; abundance: -; j_gene: TRBJ2-1; CDR3aa: CASRGSSSGSYNEQFF; CDR3nt: TGCGCCAGCAGGGGGAGTTCTAGCGGCTCCTACAATGAGCAGTTCTTC
v_gene: TRBV20-1; d_gene: -; abundance: -; j_gene: TRBJ2-7; CDR3aa: CSASGGVGSYEQYF; CDR3nt: TGCAGTGCTAGTGGGGGAGTTGGGTCCTACGAGCAGTACTTC
v_gene: TRBV7-2; d_gene: -; abundance: -; j_gene: TRBJ1-3; CDR3aa: CASSLVVSSGNTIYF; CDR3nt: TGTGCCAGCAGCTTAGTTGTGAGCTCTGGAAACACCATATATTTT
v_gene: TRBV7-2; d_gene: TRBD2; abundance: -; j_gene: TRBJ2-5; CDR3aa: CASSSGTSGGEGETQYF; CDR3nt: TGTGCCAGCAGCTCCGGGACTAGCGGGGGGGAAGGTGAGACCCAGTATTTC
v_gene: TRBV19; d_gene: -; abundance: few; j_gene: TRBJ2-1; CDR3aa: CASSIDCQYNEQFF; CDR3nt: TGTGCCAGTAGTATAGACTGCCAATACAATGAGCAGTTCTTC
v_gene: TRBV5-6; d_gene: TRBD1; abundance: -; j_gene: TRBJ2-1; CDR3aa: CASSQGAGTNEQFF; CDR3nt: TGTGCCAGCAGCCAGGGGGCAGGGACCAATGAGCAGTTCTTC
v_gene: TRBV7-8; d_gene: TRBD2; abundance: few; j_gene: TRBJ2-3; CDR3aa: CASSGSGSTDTQYF; CDR3nt: TGTGCCAGCAGCGGTAGCGGGAGCACAGATACGCAGTATTTT
v_gene: TRBV18; d_gene: TRBD1; abundance: few; j_gene: TRBJ1-1; CDR3aa: CASSLGTGAGLNTEAFF; CDR3nt: TGTGCCAGCTCACTGGGGACAGGGGCGGGTTTGAACACTGAAGCTTTCTTT
v_gene: TRBV20-1; d_gene: TRBD2; abundance: few; j_gene: TRBJ2-1; CDR3aa: CSARGLAASNEQFF; CDR3nt: TGCAGTGCTAGGGGACTAGCGGCGTCAAATGAGCAGTTCTTC
v_gene: TRBV6-2/TRBV6-3; d_gene: TRBD1; abundance: few; j_gene: TRBJ2-7; CDR3aa: CASSYPGTVNTYEQYF; CDR3nt: TGTGCCAGCAGTTACCCCGGGACAGTGAACACCTACGAGCAGTACTTC
v_gene: TRBV14; d_gene: -; abundance: -; j_gene: TRBJ2-7; CDR3aa: CASSHFGPGSGFSYEQYF; CDR3nt: TGTGCCAGCAGCCATTTCGGACCAGGAAGCGGGTTTTCCTACGAGCAGTACTTC
v_gene: TRBV5-6; d_gene: TRBD2; abundance: few; j_gene: TRBJ2-1; CDR3aa: CASSRTSGELLGYNEQFF; CDR3nt: TGTGCCAGCAGCAGGACTAGCGGGGAGCTCCTAGGTTACAATGAGCAGTTCTTC
v_gene: TRBV21-1; d_gene: -; abundance: few; j_gene: TRBJ1-5; CDR3aa: CASSKARKQGEAWSNQPQHF; CDR3nt: TGTGCCAGCAGCAAAGCGCGGAAACAGGGGGAGGCTTGGAGCAATCAGCCCCAGCATTTT
v_gene: TRBV7-3; d_gene: -; abundance: few; j_gene: TRBJ2-5; CDR3aa: CASSLNTQETQYF; CDR3nt: TGTGCCAGCAGCTTAAATACACAAGAGACCCAGTACTTC
v_gene: TRBV6-2/TRBV6-3; d_gene: -; abundance: few; j_gene: TRBJ1-3; CDR3aa: CASSYFPGSSGNTIYF; CDR3nt: TGTGCCAGCAGTTACTTCCCGGGAAGCTCTGGAAACACCATATATTTT
v_gene: TRBV7-2; d_gene: -; abundance: -; j_gene: TRBJ1-6; CDR3aa: CASSPGGRSPLHF; CDR3nt: TGTGCCAGCAGTCCGGGGGGGCGGTCACCCCTCCACTTT
v_gene: TRBV10-2; d_gene: -; abundance: many; j_gene: TRBJ2-7; CDR3aa: CASTSSYEQYF; CDR3nt: TGCGCCAGCACCAGCTCCTACGAGCAGTACTTC
v_gene: TRBV7-3; d_gene: -; abundance: few; j_gene: TRBJ2-2; CDR3aa: CASSPHRSGELFF; CDR3nt: TGTGCCAGCAGCCCCCACAGGAGCGGGGAGCTGTTTTTT
v_gene: TRBV5-6; d_gene: -; abundance: -; j_gene: TRBJ2-1; CDR3aa: CASSFNAGNNEQFF; CDR3nt: TGTGCCAGCAGCTTCAACGCCGGAAACAATGAGCAGTTCTTC
v_gene: TRBV3-1; d_gene: -; abundance: -; j_gene: TRBJ1-6; CDR3aa: CASSQGYEGRVDSPLHF; CDR3nt: TGTGCCAGCAGCCAAGGATACGAAGGCAGGGTAGATTCACCCCTCCACTTT
v_gene: TRBV29-1; d_gene: TRBD1; abundance: -; j_gene: TRBJ1-2; CDR3aa: CSAQGVDGSTF; CDR3nt: TGCAGCGCCCAGGGGGTGGATGGCTCCACCTTC
v_gene: TRBV29-1; d_gene: -; abundance: few; j_gene: TRBJ1-3; CDR3aa: CSVVGALSSGNTIYF; CDR3nt: TGCAGCGTTGTTGGGGCGCTCAGCTCTGGAAACACCATATATTTT
v_gene: TRBV20-1; d_gene: -; abundance: few; j_gene: TRBJ2-3; CDR3aa: CSARPIWASTDTQYF; CDR3nt: TGCAGTGCTAGACCTATCTGGGCTAGCACAGATACGCAGTATTTT
v_gene: TRBV27; d_gene: -; abundance: -; j_gene: TRBJ2-5; CDR3aa: CASSPRLASGETQYF; CDR3nt: TGTGCCAGCAGTCCCCGGCTAGCGTCGGGGGAGACCCAGTACTTC
v_gene: TRBV12-3/TRBV12-4; d_gene: -; abundance: few; j_gene: TRBJ1-2; CDR3aa: CASTPQTDDYGYTF; CDR3nt: TGTGCCAGCACCCCCCAAACAGACGACTATGGCTACACCTTC
v_gene: TRBV7-9; d_gene: TRBD1; abundance: once; j_gene: TRBJ1-4; CDR3aa: CASSSTGGKGEKLFF; CDR3nt: TGTGCCAGCAGTTCCACAGGGGGGAAAGGCGAAAAACTGTTTTTT
v_gene: TRBV9; d_gene: -; abundance: few; j_gene: TRBJ2-2; CDR3aa: CASSVARGREDTGELFF; CDR3nt: TGTGCCAGCAGCGTAGCTCGAGGCCGTGAGGACACCGGGGAGCTGTTTTTT
v_gene: TRBV2; d_gene: -; abundance: -; j_gene: TRBJ2-5; CDR3aa: CASRIGQAETQYF; CDR3nt: TGTGCCAGCAGGATTGGCCAGGCGGAGACCCAGTACTTC
v_gene: TRBV4-3; d_gene: TRBD2; abundance: few; j_gene: TRBJ2-3; CDR3aa: CASSLLAGGPTDTQYF; CDR3nt: TGCGCCAGCAGCCTCCTAGCGGGAGGGCCGACAGATACGCAGTATTTT
v_gene: TRBV7-9; d_gene: -; abundance: few; j_gene: TRBJ1-1; CDR3aa: CASSLAQGGSRAFF; CDR3nt: TGTGCCAGCAGCTTAGCGCAGGGAGGGTCGCGAGCTTTCTTT
v_gene: TRBV7-9; d_gene: TRBD2; abundance: few; j_gene: TRBJ2-1; CDR3aa: CASSSGTSGHNEQFF; CDR3nt: TGTGCCAGCAGCTCCGGGACTAGTGGTCACAATGAGCAGTTCTTC
v_gene: TRBV11-2; d_gene: TRBD2; abundance: few; j_gene: TRBJ2-5; CDR3aa: CASSFTSGGFQETQYF; CDR3nt: TGTGCCAGCAGCTTTACTAGCGGGGGGTTCCAAGAGACCCAGTACTTC
v_gene: TRBV14; d_gene: -; abundance: -; j_gene: TRBJ2-3; CDR3aa: CASSAGWAPSTDTQYF; CDR3nt: TGTGCCAGCAGCGCCGGGTGGGCACCAAGCACAGATACGCAGTATTTT
v_gene: TRBV28; d_gene: TRBD2; abundance: -; j_gene: TRBJ2-5; CDR3aa: CASSFSYGGGKETQYF; CDR3nt: TGTGCCAGCAGTTTCTCCTACGGCGGGGGTAAAGAGACCCAGTACTTC
v_gene: TRBV12-3/TRBV12-4; d_gene: TRBD1; abundance: -; j_gene: TRBJ1-2; CDR3aa: CASSPGQGAYGYTF; CDR3nt: TGTGCCAGCAGTCCCGGACAGGGGGCGTATGGCTACACCTTC
v_gene: TRBV12-3/TRBV12-4; d_gene: -; abundance: few; j_gene: TRBJ2-7; CDR3aa: CASRRAYEQYF; CDR3nt: TGTGCCAGCCGGCGAGCCTACGAGCAGTACTTC
v_gene: TRBV28; d_gene: TRBD2; abundance: few; j_gene: TRBJ2-5; CDR3aa: CASSVTTSGRGETQYF; CDR3nt: TGTGCCAGCAGCGTCACGACTAGCGGGAGAGGAGAGACCCAGTACTTC
v_gene: TRBV2; d_gene: TRBD1; abundance: -; j_gene: TRBJ2-1; CDR3aa: CASRAPGQIYNEQFF; CDR3nt: TGTGCCAGCAGGGCACCGGGACAGATCTACAATGAGCAGTTCTTC
v_gene: TRBV6-2/TRBV6-3; d_gene: -; abundance: few; j_gene: TRBJ2-3; CDR3aa: CASGPRDIGADTQYF; CDR3nt: TGTGCCAGCGGACCCCGGGACATCGGGGCAGATACGCAGTATTTT
v_gene: TRBV7-8; d_gene: -; abundance: -; j_gene: TRBJ2-5; CDR3aa: CASSLGAGDRETQYF; CDR3nt: TGTGCCAGCAGCTTAGGGGCAGGGGATAGGGAGACCCAGTACTTC
v_gene: TRBV27; d_gene: TRBD1; abundance: few; j_gene: TRBJ2-7; CDR3aa: CASIGQGAYEQYF; CDR3nt: TGTGCCAGCATCGGACAGGGGGCATACGAGCAGTACTTC
v_gene: TRBV11-2; d_gene: TRBD2; abundance: -; j_gene: TRBJ2-1; CDR3aa: CASRFGRGNSYNEQFF; CDR3nt: TGTGCCAGCAGGTTTGGGAGGGGCAACTCCTACAATGAGCAGTTCTTC
v_gene: TRBV30; d_gene: -; abundance: -; j_gene: TRBJ2-6; CDR3aa: CASGVGANVLTF; CDR3nt: TGTGCCTCAGGGGTGGGGGCCAACGTCCTGACTTTC
v_gene: TRBV11-2; d_gene: -; abundance: -; j_gene: TRBJ2-7; CDR3aa: CASSQGPLQSYEQYF; CDR3nt: TGTGCCAGCAGCCAGGGACCGCTCCAATCCTACGAGCAGTACTTC
v_gene: TRBV19; d_gene: -; abundance: -; j_gene: TRBJ1-5; CDR3aa: CASSILVGNQPQHF; CDR3nt: TGTGCCAGTAGTATACTTGTGGGCAATCAGCCCCAGCATTTT